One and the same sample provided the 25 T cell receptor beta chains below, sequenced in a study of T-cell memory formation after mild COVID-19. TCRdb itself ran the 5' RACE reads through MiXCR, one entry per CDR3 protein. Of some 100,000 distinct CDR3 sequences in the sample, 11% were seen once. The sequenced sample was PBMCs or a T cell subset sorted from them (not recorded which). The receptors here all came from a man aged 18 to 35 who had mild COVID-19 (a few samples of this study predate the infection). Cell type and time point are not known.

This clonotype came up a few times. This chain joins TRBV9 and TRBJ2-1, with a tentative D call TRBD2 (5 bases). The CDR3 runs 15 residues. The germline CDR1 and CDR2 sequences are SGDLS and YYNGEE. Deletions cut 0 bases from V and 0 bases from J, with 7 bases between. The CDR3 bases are TGTGCCAGCAGCGTAGACGGGGTCTCCTACAATGAGCAGTTCTTC. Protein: CASSVDGVSYNEQFF.

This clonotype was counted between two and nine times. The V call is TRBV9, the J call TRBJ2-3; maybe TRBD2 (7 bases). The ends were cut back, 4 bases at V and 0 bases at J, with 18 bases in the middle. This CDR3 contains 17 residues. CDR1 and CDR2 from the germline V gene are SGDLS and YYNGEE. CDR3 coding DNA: TGTGCCAGCAGCCACCCTCGAGGGGGGGGAAGCACAGATACGCAGTATTTT. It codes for CASSHPRGGGSTDTQYF.

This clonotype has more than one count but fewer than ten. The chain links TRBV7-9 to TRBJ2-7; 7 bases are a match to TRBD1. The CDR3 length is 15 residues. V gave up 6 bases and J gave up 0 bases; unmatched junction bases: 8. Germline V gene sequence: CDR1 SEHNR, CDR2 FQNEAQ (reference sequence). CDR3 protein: CASSSTGTVSYEQYF. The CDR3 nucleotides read TGTGCCAGCAGTAGTACCGGGACAGTCTCCTACGAGCAGTACTTC.

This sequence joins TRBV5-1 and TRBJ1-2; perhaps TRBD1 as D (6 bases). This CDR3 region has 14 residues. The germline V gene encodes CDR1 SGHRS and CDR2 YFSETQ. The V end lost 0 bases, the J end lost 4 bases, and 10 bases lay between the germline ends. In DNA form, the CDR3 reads TGCGCCAGCAGCTTGGAAGGACAGATCTATGGCTACACCTTC. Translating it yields CASSLEGQIYGYTF.

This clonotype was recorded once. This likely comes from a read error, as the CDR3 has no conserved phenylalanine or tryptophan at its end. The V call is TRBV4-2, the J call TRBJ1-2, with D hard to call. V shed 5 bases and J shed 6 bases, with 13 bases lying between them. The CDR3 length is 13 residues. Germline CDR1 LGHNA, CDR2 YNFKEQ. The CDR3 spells CASSAFDVDGYTL. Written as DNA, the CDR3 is TGTGCCAGCAGCGCCTTCGATGTGGATGGCTACACCTTA.

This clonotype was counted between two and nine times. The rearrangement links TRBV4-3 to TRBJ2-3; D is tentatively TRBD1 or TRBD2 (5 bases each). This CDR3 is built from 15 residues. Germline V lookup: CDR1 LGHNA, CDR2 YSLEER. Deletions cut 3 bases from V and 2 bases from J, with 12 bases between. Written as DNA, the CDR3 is TGCGCCAGCAGCCATACAGTGGGGGACACAGATACGCAGTATTTT. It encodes CASSHTVGDTDTQYF.

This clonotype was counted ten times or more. The DNA for the CDR3 is TGTGCCAGCAGGAAGGACAGGAGGATCAATCAGCCCCAGCATTTT. This encodes CASRKDRRINQPQHF. This chain uses TRBV12-3 or TRBV12-4 with TRBJ1-5; TRBD1 aligns across 7 bases. With 6 bases clipped from V and 3 bases from J, the junction kept 8 bases outside the gene matches. The CDR3 is 15 amino acids.

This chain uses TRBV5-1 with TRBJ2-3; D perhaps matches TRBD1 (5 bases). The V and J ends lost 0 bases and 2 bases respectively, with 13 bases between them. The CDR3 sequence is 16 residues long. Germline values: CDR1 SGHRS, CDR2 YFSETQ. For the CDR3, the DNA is TGCGCCAGCAGCTTGGCCCAGGGCGGCCCCACAGATACGCAGTATTTT. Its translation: CASSLAQGGPTDTQYF. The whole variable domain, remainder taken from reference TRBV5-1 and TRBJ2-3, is KAGVTQTPRYLIKTRGQQVTLSCSPISGHRSVSWYQQTPGQGLQFLFEYFSETQRNKGNFPGRFSGRQFSNSRSEMNVSTLELGDSALYLCASSLAQGGPTDTQYFGPGTRLTVL.

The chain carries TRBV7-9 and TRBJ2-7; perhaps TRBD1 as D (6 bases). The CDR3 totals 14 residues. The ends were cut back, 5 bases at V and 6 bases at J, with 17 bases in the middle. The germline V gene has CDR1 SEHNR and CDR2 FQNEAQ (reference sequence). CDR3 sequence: CASSRILQGREQYF. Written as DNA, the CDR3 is TGTGCCAGCAGCCGAATTCTACAGGGACGCGAGCAGTACTTC.

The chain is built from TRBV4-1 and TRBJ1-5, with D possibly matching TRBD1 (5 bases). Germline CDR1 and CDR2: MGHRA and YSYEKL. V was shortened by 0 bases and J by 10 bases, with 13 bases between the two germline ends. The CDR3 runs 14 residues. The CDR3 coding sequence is TGCGCCAGCAGCCAAGATCCGGGGGGTGGCCCCCAGCATTTT. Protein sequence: CASSQDPGGGPQHF.

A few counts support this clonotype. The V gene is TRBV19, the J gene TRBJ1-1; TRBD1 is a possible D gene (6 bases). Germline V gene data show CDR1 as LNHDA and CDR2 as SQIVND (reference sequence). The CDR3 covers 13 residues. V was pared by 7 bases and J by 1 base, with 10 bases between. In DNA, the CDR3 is TGTGCCAGTAACCCAGGGGCGAACACTGAAGCTTTCTTT. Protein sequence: CASNPGANTEAFF.

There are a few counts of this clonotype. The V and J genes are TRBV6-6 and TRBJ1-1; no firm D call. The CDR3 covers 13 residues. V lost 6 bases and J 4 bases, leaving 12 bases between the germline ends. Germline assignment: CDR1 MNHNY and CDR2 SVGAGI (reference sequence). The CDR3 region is CASSPGASTEAFF. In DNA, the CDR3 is TGTGCCAGCAGCCCCGGCGCCAGCACTGAAGCTTTCTTT.

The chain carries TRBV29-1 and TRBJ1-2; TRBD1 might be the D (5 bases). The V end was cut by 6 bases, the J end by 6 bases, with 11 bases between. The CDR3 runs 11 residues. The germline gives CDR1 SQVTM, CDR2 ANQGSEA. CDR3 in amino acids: CSVYKGHGYTF. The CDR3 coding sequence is TGCAGCGTGTATAAGGGGCATGGCTACACCTTC.

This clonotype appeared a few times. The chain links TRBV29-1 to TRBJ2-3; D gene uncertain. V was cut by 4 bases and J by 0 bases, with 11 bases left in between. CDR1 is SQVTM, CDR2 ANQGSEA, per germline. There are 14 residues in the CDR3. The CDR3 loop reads CSVGRGSSTDTQYF. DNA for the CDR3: TGCAGCGTTGGGAGAGGCTCTAGCACAGATACGCAGTATTTT.

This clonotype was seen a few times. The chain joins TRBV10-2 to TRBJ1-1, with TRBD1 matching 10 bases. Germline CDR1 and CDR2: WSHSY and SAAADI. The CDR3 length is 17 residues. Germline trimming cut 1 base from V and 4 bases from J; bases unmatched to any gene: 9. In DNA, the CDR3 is TGCGCCAGCAGTGAGTTTAGGGACAGGGGATGGACCACTGAAGCTTTCTTT. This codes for CASSEFRDRGWTTEAFF.

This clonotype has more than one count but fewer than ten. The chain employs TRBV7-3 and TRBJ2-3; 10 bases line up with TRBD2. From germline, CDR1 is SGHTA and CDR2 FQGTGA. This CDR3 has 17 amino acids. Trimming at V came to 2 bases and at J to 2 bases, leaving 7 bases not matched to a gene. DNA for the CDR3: TGTGCCAGCAGCTTACTAGCGGGGGCGCCCCTCACAGATACGCAGTATTTT. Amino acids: CASSLLAGAPLTDTQYF. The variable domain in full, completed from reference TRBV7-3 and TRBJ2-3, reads GAGVSQTPSNKVTEKGKYVELRCDPISGHTALYWYRQSLGQGPEFLIYFQGTGAADDSGLPNDRFFAVRPEGSVSTLKIQRTERGDSAVYLCASSLLAGAPLTDTQYFGPGTRLTVL.

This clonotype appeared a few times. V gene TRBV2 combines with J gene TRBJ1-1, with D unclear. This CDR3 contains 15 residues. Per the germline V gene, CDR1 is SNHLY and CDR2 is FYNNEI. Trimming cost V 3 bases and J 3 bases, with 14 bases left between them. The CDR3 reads CASSDSRLTDTEAFF. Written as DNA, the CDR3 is TGTGCCAGCAGTGATAGCAGACTTACGGACACTGAAGCTTTCTTT. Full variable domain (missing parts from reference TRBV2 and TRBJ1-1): EPEVTQTPSHQVTQMGQEVILRCVPISNHLYFYWYRQILGQKVEFLVSFYNNEISEKSEIFDDQFSVERPDGSNFTLKIRSTKLEDSAMYFCASSDSRLTDTEAFFGQGTRLTVV.

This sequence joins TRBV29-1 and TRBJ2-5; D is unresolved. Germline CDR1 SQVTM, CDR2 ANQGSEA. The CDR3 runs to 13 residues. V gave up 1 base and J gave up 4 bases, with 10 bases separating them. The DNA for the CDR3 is TGCAGCGTTGAAGTCGGGCAGGTAGAGACCCAGTACTTC. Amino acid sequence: CSVEVGQVETQYF.

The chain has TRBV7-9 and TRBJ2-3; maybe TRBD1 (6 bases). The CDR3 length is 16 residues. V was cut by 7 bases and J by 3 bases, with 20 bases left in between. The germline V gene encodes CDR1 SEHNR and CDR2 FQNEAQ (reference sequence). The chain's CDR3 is CASTLPRGDGTDTQYF. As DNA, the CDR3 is TGTGCCAGCACACTCCCCAGGGGAGATGGGACAGATACGCAGTATTTT.

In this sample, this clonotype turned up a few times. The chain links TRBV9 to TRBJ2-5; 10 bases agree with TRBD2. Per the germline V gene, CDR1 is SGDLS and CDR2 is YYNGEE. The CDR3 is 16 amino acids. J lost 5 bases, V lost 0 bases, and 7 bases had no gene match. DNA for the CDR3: TGTGCCAGCAGCGTAGAAGTTAGCGGGGGGATGGAGACCCAGTACTTC. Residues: CASSVEVSGGMETQYF.

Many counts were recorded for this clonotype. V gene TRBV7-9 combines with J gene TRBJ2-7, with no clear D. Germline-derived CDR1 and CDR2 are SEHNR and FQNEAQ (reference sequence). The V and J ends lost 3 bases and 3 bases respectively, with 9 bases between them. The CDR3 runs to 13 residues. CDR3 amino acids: CASSFDTSYEQYF. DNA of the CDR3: TGTGCCAGCAGCTTTGACACCAGCTACGAGCAGTACTTC.

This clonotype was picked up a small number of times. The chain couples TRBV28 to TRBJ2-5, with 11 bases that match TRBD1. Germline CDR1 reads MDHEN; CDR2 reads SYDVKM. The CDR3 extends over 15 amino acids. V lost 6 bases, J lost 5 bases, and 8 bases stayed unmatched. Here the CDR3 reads CASRRGQGAGETQYF. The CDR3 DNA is TGTGCCAGCAGGCGAGGACAGGGGGCTGGGGAGACCCAGTACTTC.

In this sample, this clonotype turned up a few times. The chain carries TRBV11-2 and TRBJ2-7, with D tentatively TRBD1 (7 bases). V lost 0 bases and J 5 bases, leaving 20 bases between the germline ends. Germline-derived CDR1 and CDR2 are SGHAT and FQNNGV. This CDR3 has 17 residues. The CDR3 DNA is TGTGCCAGCAGCTTAGAATCGTTACAGGGGACTTGGAACGAGCAGTACTTC. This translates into CASSLESLQGTWNEQYF.

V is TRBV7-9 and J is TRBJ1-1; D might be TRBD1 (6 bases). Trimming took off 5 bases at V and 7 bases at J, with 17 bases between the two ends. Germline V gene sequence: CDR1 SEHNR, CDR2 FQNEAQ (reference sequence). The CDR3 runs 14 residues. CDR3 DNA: TGTGCCAGCAGCCCGGGGGGGCCAGCTTATGAAGCTTTCTTT. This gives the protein CASSPGGPAYEAFF.

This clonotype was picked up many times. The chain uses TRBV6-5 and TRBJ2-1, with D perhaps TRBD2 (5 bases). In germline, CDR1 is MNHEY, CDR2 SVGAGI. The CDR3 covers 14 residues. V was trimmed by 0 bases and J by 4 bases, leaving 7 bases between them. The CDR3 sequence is CASSYSTRYNEQFF. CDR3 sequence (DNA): TGTGCCAGCAGTTACTCCACTAGGTACAATGAGCAGTTCTTC.